This T cell receptor (beta chain) was found in a study of control samples from healthy donors and cancer patients. On this clone itself: At the DNA level, this CDR3 is encoded by other sequences in the same sample as well.

Sequencing used immunoSEQ multiplex PCR; TCRdb keeps in-frame clones, though not all of them. The table has tens of thousands of clones, around three quarters seen once. The CDR3 runs to 13 residues. The germline V gene has CDR1 MDHEN and CDR2 SYDVKM. The V gene lost 5 bases and the J gene lost 5 bases, with 12 bases spanning the gap. This TCR came from a man aged 55-75 years with head and neck cancer. V gene TRBV28 combines with J gene TRBJ1-2; tentative D call: TRBD1 (5 bases). Sequenced material: PBMCs. DNA of the CDR3: TGTGCCAGCAGTCTGGGGGGGGATTATGGCTACACCTTC. It translates to CASSLGGDYGYTF.